A single sample gave rise to the 25 T cell receptor beta chains below, sequenced in a study of cytomegalovirus exposure and HLA in healthy donors. This PCR relied on a set of 60 Vbeta primers and 13 Jbeta primers. Data came from immunoSEQ multiplex PCR; TCRdb stores just in-frame clones and leaves some out. The data show 130,000 or so clones, around 80% seen once. Sample: PBMCs. The receptors were gathered from a man aged 25-45 years in good health and CMV-seronegative.

A single count supports this clone. The rearrangement uses TRBV6-5 and TRBJ2-7; TRBD1 agrees at 9 bases. Looked up from germline, CDR1 is MNHEY and CDR2 is SVGAGI. V gave up 6 bases and J gave up 2 bases; unmatched junction bases: 8. This CDR3 has 15 amino acids. CDR3 protein: CASRKTDRGTYEQYF. DNA for the CDR3: TGTGCCAGCAGAAAGACCGACAGGGGGACCTACGAGCAGTACTTC.

Concerning this clone itself: It is likely a read error, because the conserved phenylalanine at the end of the CDR3 is missing. The rearrangement uses TRBV5-1 and TRBJ1-4; 7 nucleotides match TRBD1. Germline loops: CDR1 SGHRS, CDR2 YFSETQ. The CDR3 totals 16 residues. Losses at the gene ends were 4 bases for V and 7 bases for J; bases not matched to a gene: 13. The CDR3 DNA is TGCGCCAGCAGCCCGGACCGACAGGGCTGGGGTGAAAAACTGTTTGTT. Protein: CASSPDRQGWGEKLFV.

CDR3 in amino acids: CASSLLAQGGYTF. CDR3 DNA: TGCGCCAGCAGCTTGTTAGCCCAGGGTGGCTACACCTTC. The V and J genes are TRBV5-1 and TRBJ1-2, with D perhaps TRBD1 (5 bases). Germline V CDR1 and CDR2: SGHRS, YFSETQ. CDR3 length: 13 residues. V lost 1 base to trimming and J lost 7 bases, with 11 bases between them.

The chain uses TRBV5-6 and TRBJ2-1; TRBD2 agrees at 11 bases. Losses at the gene ends were 0 bases for V and 5 bases for J; bases not matched to a gene: 4. The germline gives CDR1 SGHDT, CDR2 YYEEEE. The CDR3 consists of 16 residues. The CDR3 DNA is TGTGCCAGCAGCTTGGAGTTTAGCGGGAGGGACAATGAGCAGTTCTTC. This codes for CASSLEFSGRDNEQFF.

The CDR3 reads CASSGLSGSYNEQFF. Written as DNA, the CDR3 is TGCGCCAGCAGTGGCTTATCAGGGTCCTACAATGAGCAGTTCTTC. This chain joins TRBV10-2 and TRBJ2-1, with TRBD1 as a possible D gene (5 bases). The CDR3 is 15 residues long. The germline V gene encodes CDR1 WSHSY and CDR2 SAAADI. Trimming removed 4 bases from V and 1 base from J, with 11 bases in between.

This chain joins TRBV2 and TRBJ2-2; TRBD1 agrees at 10 bases. This CDR3 has 15 amino acids. After removal of 6 bases from V and 0 bases from J, the junction contained 1 base not matched to a gene. Germline lookup yields CDR1 SNHLY and CDR2 FYNNEI. CDR3 protein: CASRGQGTNTGELFF. In DNA form, the CDR3 reads TGTGCCAGCAGGGGACAGGGGACGAACACCGGGGAGCTGTTTTTT.

The chain combines TRBV16 with TRBJ2-7; D gene ambiguous. Trimming took 5 bases from V and 6 from J, leaving 11 bases between them. Germline CDR1 reads KGHSY; CDR2 reads FQNENV. This CDR3 has 12 residues. The chain's CDR3 is CASSINSREQYF. The CDR3 coding sequence is TGTGCCAGCAGCATCAACAGCCGCGAGCAGTACTTC.

The rearrangement uses TRBV5-4 and TRBJ2-5, with D perhaps matching TRBD1 (5 bases). V gave up 4 bases and J gave up 6 bases, with 16 bases separating them. Looked up from germline, CDR1 is SGHNT and CDR2 is YYREEE (reference sequence). This CDR3 is built from 14 residues. DNA for the CDR3: TGTGCCAGCAGCGGGCAGGGTTCGTTGAAGACCCAGTACTTC. This codes for CASSGQGSLKTQYF. The variable domain in full, completed from reference TRBV5-4 and TRBJ2-5, reads ETGVTQSPTHLIKTRGQQVTLRCSSQSGHNTVSWYQQALGQGPQFIFQYYREEENGRGNFPPRFSGLQFPNYSSELNVNALELDDSALYLCASSGQGSLKTQYFGPGTRLLVL.

This clone was observed once. This rearrangement joins TRBV7-8 to TRBJ2-3, with 8 nucleotides matching TRBD2. There are 14 residues in the CDR3. J gave up 3 bases and V 5 bases, and 4 bases lay outside the gene matches. Per the germline V gene, CDR1 is SGHVS and CDR2 is FQNEAQ. CDR3 in DNA: TGTGCCAGCAGCCAAGGCGGGGGGACAGATACGCAGTATTTT. This gives the protein CASSQGGGTDTQYF. The variable domain in full, with the rest retrieved from reference TRBV7-8 and TRBJ2-3, is GAGVSQSPRYKVAKRGQDVALRCDPISGHVSLFWYQQALGQGPEFLTYFQNEAQLDKSGLPSDRFFAERPEGSVSTLKIQRTQQEDSAVYLCASSQGGGTDTQYFGPGTRLTVL.

V usage is TRBV9 and J usage is TRBJ1-2; TRBD1 matches at 10 bases. The CDR3 runs to 19 residues. The V segment lost 0 bases and the J segment 3 bases; nucleotides outside the gene matches: 14. Germline V gene sequence: CDR1 SGDLS, CDR2 YYNGEE. The CDR3 here is CASSVGFFRDRGQDYGYTF. CDR3 coding DNA: TGTGCCAGCAGCGTAGGATTCTTCCGGGACAGGGGTCAGGACTATGGCTACACCTTC.

On this clone: The junction shows a germline mismatch at one end, possibly a read error. The chain has TRBV28 and TRBJ2-3, with D possibly being TRBD2 (6 bases). The CDR3 runs to 14 residues. From germline, CDR1 is MDHEN and CDR2 SYDVKM. CDR3 coding DNA: TGTGCCAGCAGTTCGCCCCATGGGGGGACCTTTTCCCTGTTT. It specifies CASSSPHGGTFSLF.

The chain carries TRBV7-9 and TRBJ1-2; TRBD1 agrees at 8 bases. CDR1 and CDR2 (germline): SEHNR, FQNEAQ (reference sequence). The CDR3 runs 11 residues. Written as DNA, the CDR3 is TGTGTTACCAGACAGGGGAATGGCTACACCTTC. Its translation: CVTRQGNGYTF.

The rearrangement links TRBV7-2 to TRBJ1-2; no clear D. The germline V and J ends were trimmed by 1 base and 2 bases, with 8 bases remaining between them. Germline values: CDR1 SGHTA, CDR2 FQGNSA. The CDR3 runs 14 residues. CDR3: CASSLDKINYGYTF. Written as DNA, the CDR3 is TGTGCCAGCAGCTTAGACAAGATCAACTATGGCTACACCTTC.

This chain connects TRBV29-1 to TRBJ1-5; a possible D gene is TRBD1 (6 bases). This CDR3 has 12 amino acids. Germline CDR1 reads SQVTM; CDR2 reads ANQGSEA. The germline V and J ends were trimmed by 4 bases and 10 bases, with 14 bases remaining between them. CDR3 DNA sequence: TGCAGCGTTGCAGACAGGATGGGCCCCCAGCATTTT. Translation gives CSVADRMGPQHF.

This chain joins TRBV10-3 and TRBJ1-1; a weak D match, TRBD1 (6 bases). There are 17 residues in the CDR3. V lost 5 bases and J 6 bases, leaving 25 bases between the germline ends. CDR1 is ENHRY, CDR2 SYGVKD, per germline. CDR3 nucleotide sequence: TGTGCCATCAGTAACCCGGCTCTCCGGGACAAAACAGCTGAAGCTTTCTTT. It is translated as CAISNPALRDKTAEAFF.

This chain uses TRBV6-6 with TRBJ2-1; tentative D call: TRBD2 (7 bases). This CDR3 is built from 15 residues. The V and J ends lost 2 bases and 3 bases respectively, with 11 bases between them. The germline V gene has CDR1 MNHNY and CDR2 SVGAGI (reference sequence). The CDR3 DNA reads TGTGCCAGCAGTTACGGGAGGGGGGACTACAATGAGCAGTTCTTC. This encodes CASSYGRGDYNEQFF.

The rearrangement links TRBV15 to TRBJ2-1; 8 nucleotides match TRBD2. The germline CDR1 and CDR2 sequences are LNHNV and YYDKDF (reference sequence). The CDR3 runs to 14 residues. The J segment lost 8 bases and the V segment lost 6 bases, leaving 9 bases of the junction unmatched. CDR3 region: CATRETGGGDEQFF. The CDR3, as DNA: TGTGCCACCAGGGAGACGGGAGGGGGAGATGAGCAGTTCTTC.

Here the CDR3 DNA reads TGTGCCAGCAGCTTAGAAGGACTAGCGGGGAGCTCCTACAATGAGCAGTTCTTC. It is translated as CASSLEGLAGSSYNEQFF. The chain joins TRBV7-2 to TRBJ2-1; 12 positions agree with TRBD2. This CDR3 has 18 amino acids. Germline assignment: CDR1 SGHTA and CDR2 FQGNSA. V dropped 1 base and J dropped 0; count of bases not matched to a gene: 4. The full variable domain, rest sourced from reference TRBV7-2 and TRBJ2-1, is GAGVSQSPSNKVTEKGKDVELRCDPISGHTALYWYRQSLGQGLEFLIYFQGNSAPDKSGLPSDRFSAERTGGSVSTLTIQRTQQEDSAVYLCASSLEGLAGSSYNEQFFGPGTRLTVL.

V is TRBV6-1 and J is TRBJ2-7; a weak D match, TRBD2 (6 bases). Between the trimmed V and J ends, which lost 6 bases and 2 bases, there was a span of 14 bases. CDR1 MNHNS and CDR2 SASEGT come from the germline V gene. This CDR3 is 14 amino acids long. CDR3 region: CASSRGGSAYEQYF. Here the CDR3 DNA reads TGTGCCAGCAGCCGTGGGGGGAGCGCCTACGAGCAGTACTTC.

The sample holds one count of this clone. The V gene is TRBV25-1, the J gene TRBJ1-1; 7 bases are a match to TRBD1. The CDR3 extends over 15 amino acids. The ends lost 6 bases at V and 4 bases at J; junction bases unmatched: 11. Germline CDR1 reads MGHDK; CDR2 reads SYGVNS. CDR3: CASRDHRGLGTEAFF. In DNA, the CDR3 is TGTGCCAGCAGAGATCACAGGGGCCTCGGCACTGAAGCTTTCTTT.

Here the CDR3 reads CASSLRLVNEQFF. DNA of the CDR3: TGTGCCAGCAGCTTAAGGCTAGTCAATGAGCAGTTCTTC. The chain couples TRBV11-2 to TRBJ2-1; no definite D call. CDR1 and CDR2 (germline): SGHAT, FQNNGV. V gave up 2 bases and J gave up 6 bases, with 8 bases separating them. The CDR3 is made up of 13 amino acids.

The CDR3 region is CATSSPGVASQYF. The CDR3 coding sequence is TGTGCCACCAGCTCCCCCGGGGTAGCCTCGCAGTATTTT. The chain links TRBV15 to TRBJ2-3; D perhaps matches TRBD2 (5 bases). Germline-derived CDR1 and CDR2 are LNHNV and YYDKDF (reference sequence). V dropped 5 bases and J dropped 10 bases, with 16 bases sitting between them. This CDR3 comprises 13 residues. Based on the CDR3 plus reference TRBV15 and TRBJ2-3, the full variable domain is DAMVIQNPRYQVTQFGKPVTLSCSQTLNHNVMYWYQQKSSQAPKLLFHYYDKDFNNEADTPDNFQSRRPNTSFCFLDIRSPGLGDTAMYLCATSSPGVASQYFGPGTRLTVL.

This chain joins TRBV4-1 and TRBJ2-5, with 14 nucleotides matching TRBD2. The ends lost 1 base at V and 3 bases at J; junction bases unmatched: 4. CDR1 and CDR2 (germline): MGHRA, YSYEKL. The CDR3 is 17 amino acids. CDR3 nucleotide sequence: TGCGCCAGCAGCCAAGGGGGACTAGCGGGAGCCAAAGAGACCCAGTACTTC. As protein: CASSQGGLAGAKETQYF.

The chain links TRBV6-5 to TRBJ1-2, with D perhaps TRBD1 (5 bases). Trimming removed 6 bases from V and 3 bases from J, with 11 bases in between. This CDR3 comprises 13 residues. The germline gives CDR1 MNHEY, CDR2 SVGAGI. This CDR3 reads CASSSGGDYGYTF. Written as DNA, the CDR3 is TGTGCCAGCAGCTCGGGGGGGGACTATGGCTACACCTTC.

The gene calls are TRBV27 and TRBJ2-7; 12 nucleotides line up with TRBD1. This CDR3 has 15 residues. Per the germline V gene, CDR1 is MNHEY and CDR2 is SMNVEV (reference sequence). Losses at the gene ends were 7 bases for V and 4 bases for J; bases not matched to a gene: 8. CDR3 region: CASTPMGQGAYEQYF. The CDR3 nucleotides are TGTGCCAGCACCCCGATGGGACAGGGGGCGTACGAGCAGTACTTC.